These T cell receptor beta chains were read from a single sample in a study of shared clonotypes between healthy human individuals. Sequencing was performed with immunoSEQ multiplex PCR; in TCRdb, only in-frame clones are kept and a portion is missing. The data hold more than 550,000 clones, with 90% observed a single time. Source material: memory CD8+ T cells from PBMCs. The receptor set was obtained from a man younger than 35 in good health. Some clones in this sample may be carry-over from other donors' samples. Both conserved end residues are part of each CDR3. Fields, in order: V gene, D gene, clone size, J gene, CDR3 DNA, CDR3 protein. D genes are given only for firm matches. Size tells how often a clone was seen (once, few, many) or the class of an expanded clone, and some rows leave it out.

v_gene: TRBV27
d_gene: -
abundance: -
j_gene: TRBJ2-3
CDR3nt: TGTGCCAGCAGTTCTCCGCATACGCAGTATTTT
CDR3aa: CASSSPHTQYF

v_gene: TRBV25-1
d_gene: TRBD1
abundance: -
j_gene: TRBJ1-2
CDR3nt: TGTGCCAGCAGTGATCCCGGACAGGAGGATGTGATTGGCTACACCTTC
CDR3aa: CASSDPGQEDVIGYTF

v_gene: TRBV11-1
d_gene: -
abundance: -
j_gene: TRBJ2-2
CDR3nt: TGTGCCAGCAGCTTAGCGCTAGCTGGAGCCGGGGAGCTGTTTTTT
CDR3aa: CASSLALAGAGELFF

v_gene: TRBV11-3
d_gene: TRBD2
abundance: -
j_gene: TRBJ2-5
CDR3nt: TGTGCCAGCAGCCCCGGGACTAGCGGGAGATGGGAGACCCAGTACTTC
CDR3aa: CASSPGTSGRWETQYF

v_gene: TRBV5-4
d_gene: TRBD2
abundance: -
j_gene: TRBJ2-2
CDR3nt: TGTGCCAGCAGCCGGACTAGCGGGGGGAACACCGGGGAGCTGTTTTTT
CDR3aa: CASSRTSGGNTGELFF

v_gene: TRBV4-3
d_gene: -
abundance: -
j_gene: TRBJ2-7
CDR3nt: TGCGCCAGCAGCCAAGAACAGAGGGTCTACGAGCAGTACTTC
CDR3aa: CASSQEQRVYEQYF

v_gene: TRBV7-9
d_gene: TRBD1
abundance: -
j_gene: TRBJ2-2
CDR3nt: TGTGCCAGCAGCAGACCGACAGGGAATAGAGCCCCCGGGGAGCTGTTTTTT
CDR3aa: CASSRPTGNRAPGELFF

v_gene: TRBV5-1
d_gene: -
abundance: -
j_gene: TRBJ2-1
CDR3nt: TGCGCCAGCAGCTTGGCTCCGCGGCCGTCCTACAATGAGCAGTTCTTC
CDR3aa: CASSLAPRPSYNEQFF

v_gene: TRBV11-2
d_gene: -
abundance: once
j_gene: TRBJ2-7
CDR3nt: TGTGCCAGCAGCTTTGGGTCAGGGGGGTTCGAGCAGTACTTC
CDR3aa: CASSFGSGGFEQYF

v_gene: TRBV6-5
d_gene: -
abundance: -
j_gene: TRBJ1-2
CDR3nt: TGTGCCAGCAGTTACGCCGGGGCTAACTATGGCTACACCTTC
CDR3aa: CASSYAGANYGYTF

v_gene: TRBV19
d_gene: -
abundance: -
j_gene: TRBJ2-7
CDR3nt: TGTGCCAGTAGTGCAGGACACCTCTACGAGCAGTACTTC
CDR3aa: CASSAGHLYEQYF

v_gene: TRBV28
d_gene: -
abundance: -
j_gene: TRBJ2-1
CDR3nt: TGTGCCAGCAGTTTATTGAGGGGCGCCGGCTATGAGCAGTTCTTC
CDR3aa: CASSLLRGAGYEQFF

v_gene: TRBV19
d_gene: TRBD1
abundance: -
j_gene: TRBJ2-5
CDR3nt: TGTGCCAGTAGTACCGGGACAGCACAAGAGACCCAGTACTTC
CDR3aa: CASSTGTAQETQYF

v_gene: TRBV27
d_gene: -
abundance: -
j_gene: TRBJ2-6
CDR3nt: TGTGCCAGCAGTTTAGGGACACCCCGTCGGGGGGCCAACGTCCTGACTTTC
CDR3aa: CASSLGTPRRGANVLTF

v_gene: TRBV30
d_gene: -
abundance: -
j_gene: TRBJ1-1
CDR3nt: TGTGCCTGGAGTGACGGAGGTGACACTGAAGCTTTCTTT
CDR3aa: CAWSDGGDTEAFF

v_gene: TRBV4-3
d_gene: -
abundance: -
j_gene: TRBJ2-7
CDR3nt: TGCGCCAGCAGCCAAGATCTCCCCGATAGCTCCTACGAGCAGTACTTC
CDR3aa: CASSQDLPDSSYEQYF

v_gene: TRBV2
d_gene: TRBD1
abundance: -
j_gene: TRBJ1-1
CDR3nt: TGTGCCAGCAGGTCCCGGGACAGACTGAACACTGAAGCTTTCTTT
CDR3aa: CASRSRDRLNTEAFF

v_gene: TRBV27
d_gene: TRBD2
abundance: -
j_gene: TRBJ2-3
CDR3nt: TGTGCCAGCAGTATACTAGCGGGCACAGATACGCAGTATTTT
CDR3aa: CASSILAGTDTQYF

v_gene: TRBV9
d_gene: TRBD1
abundance: -
j_gene: TRBJ2-5
CDR3nt: TGTGCCAGCAGCGCCGGGACAGGCTCCCAAGAGACCCAGTACTTC
CDR3aa: CASSAGTGSQETQYF

v_gene: TRBV10-2
d_gene: TRBD2
abundance: -
j_gene: TRBJ2-1
CDR3nt: TGCGCCAGCAGCCGACTAGCGGGCCCCACGGGATCCTACAATGAGCAGTTCTTC
CDR3aa: CASSRLAGPTGSYNEQFF

v_gene: TRBV6-1
d_gene: -
abundance: once
j_gene: TRBJ1-4
CDR3nt: TGTGCCAGCAGTGAAGCCCCCTGGTGGACAGAGCTCGCAACTAATGAAAAACTGTTTTTT
CDR3aa: CASSEAPWWTELATNEKLFF

v_gene: TRBV29-1
d_gene: TRBD1
abundance: -
j_gene: TRBJ1-2
CDR3nt: TGCAGCGTTCCAACGGACAGGGGTAGCTACACCTTC
CDR3aa: CSVPTDRGSYTF

v_gene: TRBV30
d_gene: -
abundance: -
j_gene: TRBJ1-2
CDR3nt: TGTGCCTGGAGTGGATTTCGACAGGTTAACTATGGCTACACCTTC
CDR3aa: CAWSGFRQVNYGYTF

v_gene: TRBV27
d_gene: -
abundance: -
j_gene: TRBJ2-6
CDR3nt: TGTGCCAGCACCCACACTGGGTACTCTGGGGCCAACGTCCTGACTTTC
CDR3aa: CASTHTGYSGANVLTF

v_gene: TRBV9
d_gene: -
abundance: -
j_gene: TRBJ2-7
CDR3nt: TGTGCCAGCAGCGTAGTAGCCCCTCGGTGGAGGAAAAGCTCCTACGAGCAGTACTTC
CDR3aa: CASSVVAPRWRKSSYEQYF

v_gene: TRBV19
d_gene: TRBD1
abundance: -
j_gene: TRBJ2-7
CDR3nt: TGTGCCAGACTGAACAGGGGGCCGGGGAGCGAGCAGTACTTC
CDR3aa: CARLNRGPGSEQYF

v_gene: TRBV7-8
d_gene: -
abundance: once
j_gene: TRBJ1-1
CDR3nt: TGTGCCAGCAGCTTAGCGGGGGGACTGGGGGACACTGAAGCTTTCTTT
CDR3aa: CASSLAGGLGDTEAFF

v_gene: TRBV4-1
d_gene: TRBD2
abundance: -
j_gene: TRBJ2-7
CDR3nt: TGCGCCAGCAGCCCCGGACTAGCGGGAACCCCGCCGCAGTACTTC
CDR3aa: CASSPGLAGTPPQYF

v_gene: TRBV9
d_gene: -
abundance: -
j_gene: TRBJ2-3
CDR3nt: TGTGCCAGCAGCAGATGGGGGACTAGCACAGATACGCAGTATTTT
CDR3aa: CASSRWGTSTDTQYF

v_gene: TRBV7-9
d_gene: -
abundance: -
j_gene: TRBJ2-1
CDR3nt: TGTGCCAGCAGCTCGAGGAGCGGGCCCAATGAGCAGTTCTTC
CDR3aa: CASSSRSGPNEQFF

v_gene: TRBV7-8
d_gene: -
abundance: -
j_gene: TRBJ1-3
CDR3nt: TGTGCCAGCAGCCCCCATCTGGGCGGCAGCTCTGGAAACACCATATATTTT
CDR3aa: CASSPHLGGSSGNTIYF

v_gene: TRBV10-1
d_gene: -
abundance: -
j_gene: TRBJ2-3
CDR3nt: TGCGCCAGCAGTCAGGTCCGCCGGGATACGCAGTATTTT
CDR3aa: CASSQVRRDTQYF

v_gene: TRBV19
d_gene: TRBD2
abundance: -
j_gene: TRBJ2-7
CDR3nt: TGTGCCAGTAGTACGACTAGCGGGATTAACTACGAGCAGTACTTC
CDR3aa: CASSTTSGINYEQYF

v_gene: TRBV7-3
d_gene: -
abundance: -
j_gene: TRBJ1-1
CDR3nt: TGTGCCAGCAGCTCCGGCCCCATGAACACTGAAGCTTTCTTT
CDR3aa: CASSSGPMNTEAFF

v_gene: TRBV2
d_gene: TRBD2
abundance: many
j_gene: TRBJ2-1
CDR3nt: TGTGCCAGCAGTCCCACCTCTTCGCTAGCGGGAGTGGGCAATGAGCAGTTCTTC
CDR3aa: CASSPTSSLAGVGNEQFF

v_gene: TRBV5-1
d_gene: -
abundance: -
j_gene: TRBJ2-7
CDR3nt: TGCGCCAGCAGCACCAGACAGGGAGGGAGAACCTACGAGCAGTACTTC
CDR3aa: CASSTRQGGRTYEQYF

v_gene: TRBV9
d_gene: -
abundance: -
j_gene: TRBJ2-2
CDR3nt: TGTGCCAGCAGCGGGAGGGACAGCGGGGAGCTGTTTTTT
CDR3aa: CASSGRDSGELFF

v_gene: TRBV2
d_gene: TRBD1
abundance: -
j_gene: TRBJ1-1
CDR3nt: TGTGCCAGCAGGGGGACAGGGTACCCTGAAGCTTTCTTT
CDR3aa: CASRGTGYPEAFF

v_gene: TRBV7-9
d_gene: -
abundance: -
j_gene: TRBJ1-1
CDR3nt: TGTGCCAGCAGCCTAGACAGCCCCGAAGCTTTCTTT
CDR3aa: CASSLDSPEAFF

v_gene: TRBV5-1
d_gene: TRBD2
abundance: -
j_gene: TRBJ2-1
CDR3nt: TGCGCCAGCAGCTTCCCGGCATTAGCGGGGGACCCGAATGAGCAGTTCTTC
CDR3aa: CASSFPALAGDPNEQFF

v_gene: TRBV7-2
d_gene: TRBD1
abundance: once
j_gene: TRBJ2-5
CDR3nt: TGTGCCAGCAGCTTAGGCGACAGGGTAGGGGAGACCCAGTACTTC
CDR3aa: CASSLGDRVGETQYF

v_gene: TRBV4-2
d_gene: -
abundance: -
j_gene: TRBJ2-7
CDR3nt: TGTGCCAGCAGCCAAGGAAGCGGCTCCTACGAGCAGTACTTC
CDR3aa: CASSQGSGSYEQYF

v_gene: TRBV5-1
d_gene: TRBD1
abundance: once
j_gene: TRBJ2-1
CDR3nt: TGCGCCAGCAGCTTGGGGAGGGGACAGGGCTACAATGAGCAGTTCTTC
CDR3aa: CASSLGRGQGYNEQFF

v_gene: TRBV27
d_gene: -
abundance: once
j_gene: TRBJ2-7
CDR3nt: TGTGCCAGCAGCTGGGGGCACCTCTACGAGCAGTACTTC
CDR3aa: CASSWGHLYEQYF

v_gene: TRBV19
d_gene: -
abundance: -
j_gene: TRBJ2-1
CDR3nt: TGTGCCAGTAGTATAAGGGACTCGGACAATGAGCAGTTCTTC
CDR3aa: CASSIRDSDNEQFF

v_gene: TRBV15
d_gene: -
abundance: -
j_gene: TRBJ2-5
CDR3nt: TGTGCCACCAGCAGAGAGGGGGGAATACGGCAAGAGACCCAGTACTTC
CDR3aa: CATSREGGIRQETQYF

v_gene: TRBV4-1
d_gene: TRBD2
abundance: -
j_gene: TRBJ2-7
CDR3nt: TGCGCCAGCAGCCAAGGGGCCCGGGACTACCCCTACGAGCAGTACTTC
CDR3aa: CASSQGARDYPYEQYF

v_gene: TRBV5-1
d_gene: -
abundance: -
j_gene: TRBJ2-2
CDR3nt: TGCGCCAGCAGTATGGCCGGGGAGCTGTTTTTT
CDR3aa: CASSMAGELFF

v_gene: TRBV10-3
d_gene: -
abundance: -
j_gene: TRBJ2-2
CDR3nt: TGTGCCATCAGTGAACTTAAGGACACCGGGGAGCTGTTTTTT
CDR3aa: CAISELKDTGELFF

v_gene: TRBV2
d_gene: -
abundance: -
j_gene: TRBJ2-7
CDR3nt: TGTGCCAGCAGTCCAGGGGTTTCCTCCTACGAGCAGTACTTC
CDR3aa: CASSPGVSSYEQYF

v_gene: TRBV27
d_gene: -
abundance: -
j_gene: TRBJ2-3
CDR3nt: TGTGCCAGCAGGACAGGATTCTACACAGATACGCAGTATTTT
CDR3aa: CASRTGFYTDTQYF